The present TCR beta chain was sequenced within a study of tumor-infiltrating lymphocytes in primary liver carcinoma. Notes on the study in general: Tumor top-250-clone fraction significantly exceeded that of blood (p = 0.039).

Making TCR beta cDNA involved roughly 500 ng total RNA and a constant-region primer. Libraries for TCR beta were built through three nested multiplex PCR rounds, which together made up a slightly modified ARM-PCR procedure. For 10 cycles apiece, the opening two PCR rounds ran with TRBV1-TRBV30 forward primers and a C-beta reverse primer. TCRdb re-called the multiplex PCR reads through MiXCR, storing one row per CDR3 protein. The data contain more than 100,000 distinct CDR3 sequences, around two thirds of them singletons. Each 20-30 mg portion of unsorted bulk tissue served as the source for co-extraction of RNA and DNA. Germline V gene lookup returns CDR1 MGHRA and CDR2 YSYEKL. The CDR3 totals 15 residues. The ends were cut back, 1 base at V and 5 bases at J, with 14 bases in the middle. This clonotype has at least ten counts. Its target is unknown.

The sequencing input was tumor-adjacent normal liver tissue. This sequence originates from an older woman with primary liver carcinoma and hepatitis B virus infection. The chain employs TRBV4-1 and TRBJ2-5, with a tentative D call TRBD1 (6 bases). CDR3 coding DNA: TGCGCCAGCAGCCAAGGGATACAGGGTCGCGAGACCCAGTACTTC. Protein sequence: CASSQGIQGRETQYF.